This TCR beta chain came from a study of T cell responses to AZD1222 COVID-19 vaccine. Looking at the study overall: Analyses pooled second doses at about 4 or about 12 weeks.

Study-wide findings and caveats: Most donors were white British, females outnumbered males, and clonal diversity was possibly underestimated. Repertoires were obtained only post-peak T cell response. At study baseline, merely five or six AZD1222 recipients were seropositive.

This clone was detected only once. Antigen unknown. The protocol was immunoSEQ multiplex PCR, while the TCRdb copy is restricted to in-frame clones and leaves out a portion. The sample shows 150,000 or so clones, 85% to 90% of them seen only once. This receptor was obtained from an adult in good health. The input for sequencing was peripheral blood, taken on day 0 of AZD1222 vaccination.

CDR3 in amino acids: CASSPTGNTIYF. The CDR3 region has the DNA TGTGCCAGCAGTCCCACGGGAAACACCATATATTTT. The chain carries TRBV2 and TRBJ1-3; D call uncertain. The CDR3 spans 12 residues. Germline lookup yields CDR1 SNHLY and CDR2 FYNNEI. The germline V and J ends were trimmed by 5 bases and 4 bases, with 6 bases remaining between them.